The 30 T cell receptor beta chains given below trace back to one sample, sequenced in a study of shared clonotypes between healthy human individuals. Sequenced by immunoSEQ multiplex PCR; TCRdb stores in-frame clones only, minus some. The sample has 2 million to 2.5 million clones; under 95% are singletons. The sequencing sample was made of naive CD4+ T cells from PBMCs. Subset given: CD45RA+ positively selected. Receptors originate from a young man in good health. Some clones in this sample may be carry-over from other donors' samples.

This chain joins TRBV5-1 and TRBJ2-2; the match to TRBD2 covers 7 bases. CDR3 length: 15 amino acids. Looked up from germline, CDR1 is SGHRS and CDR2 is YFSETQ. Losses at the gene ends were 1 base for V and 4 bases for J; bases not matched to a gene: 4. CDR3 sequence: CASSLSGIGTGELFF. The CDR3 region has the DNA TGCGCCAGCAGCTTGAGCGGGATCGGCACCGGGGAGCTGTTTTTT.

The chain carries TRBV6-6 and TRBJ1-3, with D hard to call. The CDR3 covers 14 residues. V shed 4 bases and J shed 8 bases, with 15 bases lying between them. Germline lookup yields CDR1 MNHNY and CDR2 SVGAGI (reference sequence). CDR3 nucleotides: TGTGCCAGCAGTTCGGGTTATGGGGTAGACACCATATATTTT. This codes for CASSSGYGVDTIYF.

The rearrangement joins TRBV11-2 to TRBJ1-5; no firm D call. Deletions cut 0 bases from V and 0 bases from J, with 9 bases between. There are 16 residues in the CDR3. The germline V gene has CDR1 SGHAT and CDR2 FQNNGV. The chain's CDR3 is CASSLEGGYSNQPQHF. The CDR3 nucleotides read TGTGCCAGCAGCTTAGAGGGCGGTTATAGCAATCAGCCCCAGCATTTT.

This chain joins TRBV6-4 and TRBJ2-3; D remains unclear. CDR3 length: 13 residues. Trimming pared 1 base from V and 2 bases from J, leaving 4 bases between. Germline CDR1 reads MRHNA; CDR2 reads SNTAGT. This CDR3 reads CASSDFPTDTQYF. In DNA, the CDR3 is TGTGCCAGCAGTGACTTTCCCACAGATACGCAGTATTTT.

The chain has TRBV6-1 and TRBJ2-1, with 12 bases matching TRBD2. Germline CDR1 is MNHNS and CDR2 is SASEGT. CDR3 size: 14 residues. Unmatched junction bases numbered 5, after V lost 6 bases and J lost 8 bases. In nucleotides, the CDR3 is TGTGCCAGCAGGGGACTAGCGGGCGAGGATGAGCAGTTCTTC. Its protein is CASRGLAGEDEQFF.

This clone was seen just once. The chain's CDR3 is CASSQIPLGSNQPQHF. The CDR3, as DNA: TGCGCCAGCAGCCAGATACCCCTTGGGAGCAATCAGCCCCAGCATTTT. The rearrangement joins TRBV4-1 to TRBJ1-5; D gene unclear. Trimming shortened V by 3 bases and J by 1 base, and 13 bases separated the two germline ends. The CDR3 consists of 16 residues. The germline V gene has CDR1 MGHRA and CDR2 YSYEKL.

The rearrangement joins TRBV4-2 to TRBJ2-1, with TRBD2 matching 11 bases. V was clipped by 3 bases and J by 1 base; unmatched bases: 11. Germline V gene lookup returns CDR1 LGHNA and CDR2 YNFKEQ. The CDR3 contains 19 residues. Here the CDR3 reads CASSHFGLAGGQSYNEQFF. The CDR3 DNA follows: TGTGCCAGCAGCCACTTTGGCCTAGCGGGAGGTCAGTCCTACAATGAGCAGTTCTTC.

The chain is built from TRBV7-2 and TRBJ1-2; D not certain. Trimming left V 1 base short and J 8 bases short, with 14 bases between. The CDR3 is made up of 14 amino acids. The germline CDR1 and CDR2 sequences are SGHTA and FQGNSA. The CDR3 region has the DNA TGTGCCAGCAGCTTAGGAGGAATCCTGGGCGGCTACACCTTC. This gives the protein CASSLGGILGGYTF.

The J gene is TRBJ2-7, the V gene TRBV5-4; the D is unclear. V gave up 2 bases and J gave up 2 bases, with 17 bases separating them. This CDR3 comprises 16 residues. Germline lookup yields CDR1 SGHNT and CDR2 YYREEE (reference sequence). The CDR3 DNA follows: TGTGCCAGCAGCTTTTCTGTGCTAGTGGGTACCTACGAGCAGTACTTC. The encoded protein is CASSFSVLVGTYEQYF.

V and J are TRBV7-3 and TRBJ1-6, with D possibly being TRBD1 (6 bases). Per germline, CDR1 SGHTA and CDR2 FQGTGA. The CDR3 extends over 14 amino acids. Between the trimmed V and J ends, which lost 2 bases and 10 bases, there was a span of 12 bases. The CDR3: CASSLQGSKSPLHF. CDR3 nucleotides: TGTGCCAGCAGCTTACAGGGGTCTAAGTCACCCCTCCACTTT.

The chain is built from TRBV5-1 and TRBJ2-6; 9 bases match TRBD1. Germline loops: CDR1 SGHRS, CDR2 YFSETQ. With V trimmed by 7 bases and J by 0 bases, 2 bases remained unmatched. The CDR3 extends over 15 amino acids. The CDR3 coding sequence is TGCGCCAGCGGGACAGGGTCCTCTGGGGCCAACGTCCTGACTTTC. The encoded protein is CASGTGSSGANVLTF. The whole variable domain, remainder taken from reference TRBV5-1 and TRBJ2-6, is KAGVTQTPRYLIKTRGQQVTLSCSPISGHRSVSWYQQTPGQGLQFLFEYFSETQRNKGNFPGRFSGRQFSNSRSEMNVSTLELGDSALYLCASGTGSSGANVLTFGAGSRLTVL.

Here the CDR3 reads CASSPGQGTLNTEAFF. The CDR3, as DNA: TGTGCCAGCTCACCCGGACAGGGCACCTTGAACACTGAAGCTTTCTTT. The V and J genes are TRBV18 and TRBJ1-1; 8 bases line up with TRBD1. Germline lookup yields CDR1 KGHSH and CDR2 LQKENI. This CDR3 spans 16 amino acids. Trimming cost V 3 bases and J 0 bases; bases outside gene matches: 6.

The chain carries TRBV4-1 and TRBJ1-2, with D uncertain. The CDR3 has 15 residues. Trimming took off 0 bases at V and 5 bases at J, with 13 bases between the two ends. The germline V gene has CDR1 MGHRA and CDR2 YSYEKL. CDR3 nucleotide sequence: TGCGCCAGCAGCCAAGATCTTGGGCTGCAATATGGCTACACCTTC. Its protein product is CASSQDLGLQYGYTF.

The chain has TRBV19 and TRBJ2-1, with D perhaps matching TRBD1 (5 bases). This CDR3 has 15 amino acids. V shed 1 base and J shed 2 bases, with 9 bases lying between them. Looked up from germline, CDR1 is LNHDA and CDR2 is SQIVND (reference sequence). CDR3 sequence (DNA): TGTGCCAGTAGTATAGCGCAGGACACCTACAATGAGCAGTTCTTC. Translated, it gives CASSIAQDTYNEQFF.

The chain couples TRBV27 to TRBJ1-1, with D possibly TRBD1 on 5 matching bases. Trimming removed 6 bases from V and 2 bases from J, with 13 bases in between. Germline V gene sequence: CDR1 MNHEY, CDR2 SMNVEV (reference sequence). The CDR3 loop spans 14 amino acids. The CDR3 nucleotides are TGTGCCAGCAGCCAGGGCTCACCTAACACTGAAGCTTTCTTT. Protein sequence: CASSQGSPNTEAFF.

This rearrangement joins TRBV6-5 to TRBJ2-1; 7 nucleotides match TRBD1. J was trimmed by 6 bases and V by 2 bases; bases with no gene match: 4. The CDR3 spans 14 residues. Germline CDR1 reads MNHEY; CDR2 reads SVGAGI. The CDR3 spells CASSYEGASNEQFF. The CDR3 nucleotides are TGTGCCAGCAGTTACGAGGGGGCTAGCAATGAGCAGTTCTTC.

This chain links TRBV19 with TRBJ2-5; 12 nucleotides match TRBD2. The CDR3 loop spans 16 amino acids. The germline gives CDR1 LNHDA, CDR2 SQIVND (reference sequence). V was pared by 3 bases and J by 4 bases, with 6 bases of the junction left unmatched. The CDR3 protein is CASSIGLAGGSETQYF. CDR3 coding DNA: TGTGCCAGTAGTATCGGCCTAGCGGGAGGGTCAGAGACCCAGTACTTC.

J is TRBJ2-7 and V is TRBV27; no clear D. Looked up from germline, CDR1 is MNHEY and CDR2 is SMNVEV (reference sequence). With 8 bases removed from V and 6 bases from J, the gap between germline ends came to 17 bases. CDR3 length equals 13 residues. CDR3 protein: CASRPYARPEQYF. CDR3 DNA: TGTGCCAGCCGCCCCTATGCCAGGCCCGAGCAGTACTTC.

The chain has TRBV6-1 and TRBJ1-2, with TRBD1 as a possible D gene (5 bases). This CDR3 region has 14 residues. The V end lost 7 bases, the J end lost 1 base, and 13 bases lay between the germline ends. Per the germline V gene, CDR1 is MNHNS and CDR2 is SASEGT. For the CDR3, the DNA is TGTGCCAGCACCCTATCGGGGGATAACTATGGCTACACCTTC. This sequence encodes CASTLSGDNYGYTF.

This clone was recorded a few times. The V call is TRBV10-3, the J call TRBJ1-1; 7 bases match TRBD1. CDR3 length: 13 residues. Germline assignment: CDR1 ENHRY and CDR2 SYGVKD. V was clipped by 4 bases and J by 4 bases; unmatched bases: 3. Here the CDR3 reads CAISGGGGTEAFF. Here the CDR3 DNA reads TGTGCCATCAGTGGAGGGGGCGGCACTGAAGCTTTCTTT.

With regard to this clone: Different DNA sequences within this sample yield the same CDR3. The rearrangement uses TRBV5-1 and TRBJ2-3; 11 bases are a match to TRBD2. This CDR3 is 15 amino acids long. The V gene end was trimmed by 0 bases and the J gene end by 6 bases; junction bases not matched to a gene: 3. CDR1 is SGHRS and CDR2 is YFSETQ in the germline V gene. The CDR3 DNA is TGCGCCAGCAGCTTGGGACTAGCGGGGACGGATACGCAGTATTTT. Its translation: CASSLGLAGTDTQYF.

A single count supports this clone. The gene calls are TRBV6-5 and TRBJ1-5; D is uncertain. The CDR3 runs to 14 residues. Trimming took off 0 bases at V and 6 bases at J, with 9 bases between the two ends. CDR1 is MNHEY, CDR2 SVGAGI, per germline. CDR3 loop: CASSYSERGQPQHF. CDR3 in DNA: TGTGCCAGCAGTTACTCGGAAAGAGGTCAGCCCCAGCATTTT.

This clone showed up just a few times. This chain joins TRBV2 and TRBJ1-1, with D hard to call. Trimming took off 5 bases at V and 4 bases at J, with 14 bases between the two ends. Germline CDR1 reads SNHLY; CDR2 reads FYNNEI. The CDR3 length is 14 residues. The CDR3 sequence is CASSSQTPLTEAFF. In DNA, the CDR3 is TGTGCCAGCAGTTCTCAGACGCCGCTCACTGAAGCTTTCTTT.

The CDR3 sequence is CASSLARPVDEQFF. Here the CDR3 DNA reads TGTGCCAGCAGTTTAGCCAGACCCGTCGATGAGCAGTTCTTC. The chain uses TRBV28 and TRBJ2-1; unclear D gene. Between the trimmed V and J ends, which lost 2 bases and 8 bases, there was a span of 13 bases. Germline lookup yields CDR1 MDHEN and CDR2 SYDVKM. This CDR3 contains 14 residues.

The chain carries TRBV5-1 and TRBJ1-2; TRBD1 might be the D (5 bases). V lost 3 bases and J 3 bases, leaving 24 bases between the germline ends. The CDR3 is 18 residues long. Germline CDR1 is SGHRS and CDR2 is YFSETQ. CDR3 DNA sequence: TGCGCCAGCAGCTCCTCGGGGGGACTCCCGGGAATGGACTATGGCTACACCTTC. Amino acid sequence: CASSSSGGLPGMDYGYTF.

The chain is built from TRBV18 and TRBJ2-3; 8 bases line up with TRBD2. Germline values: CDR1 KGHSH, CDR2 LQKENI. The CDR3 extends over 16 amino acids. The V segment lost 7 bases and the J segment 0 bases; nucleotides outside the gene matches: 9. For the CDR3, the DNA is TGTGCCAGCTTGGAAAAACTAGCGGCAAGCACAGATACGCAGTATTTT. This codes for CASLEKLAASTDTQYF. Based on the CDR3 plus reference TRBV18 and TRBJ2-3, the full variable domain is NAGVMQNPRHLVRRRGQEARLRCSPMKGHSHVYWYRQLPEEGLKFMVYLQKENIIDESGMPKERFSAEFPKEGPSILRIQQVVRGDSAAYFCASLEKLAASTDTQYFGPGTRLTVL.

The chain employs TRBV6-1 and TRBJ2-5; TRBD1 aligns across 9 bases. The germline V gene encodes CDR1 MNHNS and CDR2 SASEGT. Trimming removed 6 bases from V and 4 bases from J; junction bases left unmatched: 9. The CDR3 loop spans 15 amino acids. The chain's CDR3 is CASSAPGQGRETQYF. In DNA form, the CDR3 reads TGTGCCAGCAGCGCACCCGGACAGGGGAGAGAGACCCAGTACTTC.

The V and J genes are TRBV7-2 and TRBJ1-4; TRBD1 might be the D (6 bases). The germline V and J ends were trimmed by 2 bases and 7 bases, with 11 bases remaining between them. The CDR3 consists of 14 residues. Germline V gene lookup returns CDR1 SGHTA and CDR2 FQGNSA. CDR3 loop: CASSLNRAFEKLFF. As DNA, the CDR3 is TGTGCCAGCAGCTTAAACAGGGCATTTGAAAAACTGTTTTTT.

This chain joins TRBV7-3 and TRBJ2-2, with D perhaps matching TRBD2 (6 bases). The CDR3 runs to 14 residues. The V end was cut by 6 bases, the J end by 5 bases, with 13 bases between. The germline V gene has CDR1 SGHTA and CDR2 FQGTGA. This chain's CDR3 is CASSHGAGTGELFF. The CDR3, as DNA: TGTGCCAGCAGTCACGGGGCGGGGACCGGGGAGCTGTTTTTT.

This chain links TRBV10-3 with TRBJ2-7; TRBD1 matches at 9 bases. Trimming took 5 bases from V and 1 from J; bases not matched to a gene: 3. CDR1 and CDR2 from the germline V gene are ENHRY and SYGVKD. This CDR3 has 14 amino acids. CDR3 sequence: CAISNRGPSYEQYF. The CDR3 DNA sequence: TGTGCCATCAGTAACAGGGGGCCTTCCTACGAGCAGTACTTC.